This entry lists 28 T cell receptor beta chains sequenced from one sample in a study of STAT5B mutations in CD4+ large granular lymphocyte leukemia. Profiling relied on immunoSEQ multiplex PCR, and the TCRdb table lists in-frame clones only, not all of them. The table records approximately 4,000 clones, 60% to 85% of them present only once. The specimen sequenced was PBMCs. The receptors here all came from a man aged 55 to 69 with CD4+ T-cell large granular lymphocyte leukemia.

The chain combines TRBV4-2 with TRBJ2-1; TRBD2 matches 9 bases. This CDR3 is built from 17 residues. The V segment lost 0 bases and the J segment 6 bases; nucleotides outside the gene matches: 9. CDR1 and CDR2 (germline): LGHNA, YNFKEQ. CDR3 DNA: TGTGCCAGCAGCCAAGATTACGCTAGCGGGGCTCCCAATGAGCAGTTCTTC. This translates into CASSQDYASGAPNEQFF.

The V call is TRBV4-3, the J call TRBJ2-3, with TRBD2 matching 15 bases. J was trimmed by 4 bases and V by 4 bases; bases with no gene match: 0. This CDR3 has 15 residues. From germline, CDR1 is LGHNA and CDR2 YSLEER. CDR3 sequence (DNA): TGCGCCAGCAGCCGGACTAGCGGGGGGGCAGATACGCAGTATTTT. Translation: CASSRTSGGADTQYF.

The V call is TRBV5-6, the J call TRBJ2-1, with 11 nucleotides matching TRBD2. Per germline, CDR1 SGHDT and CDR2 YYEEEE. This CDR3 region has 14 residues. The CDR3 bases are TGTGTCCCTGGGATAGCGGGGGGGTACAATGAGCAGTTCTTC. It encodes CVPGIAGGYNEQFF.

The chain has TRBV4-3 and TRBJ2-7, with 11 bases matching TRBD1. Unmatched junction bases numbered 3, after V lost 0 bases and J lost 2 bases. Germline loops: CDR1 LGHNA, CDR2 YSLEER. The CDR3 has 16 residues. CDR3 in DNA: TGCGCCAGCAGCCAAGATTGGGGACAGGGGGCCTACGAGCAGTACTTC. Translation gives CASSQDWGQGAYEQYF.

The rearrangement uses TRBV6-1 and TRBJ2-3; 7 bases agree with TRBD1. From germline, CDR1 is MNHNS and CDR2 SASEGT. V trimming: 3 bases; J trimming: 2 bases; junction bases outside the gene matches: 5. The CDR3 consists of 15 residues. The CDR3 DNA follows: TGTGCCAGCAGTGATTTGACAGGGACCACAGATACGCAGTATTTT. This sequence encodes CASSDLTGTTDTQYF.

The chain is built from TRBV16 and TRBJ1-1; weak D call: TRBD1 (5 bases). Per the germline V gene, CDR1 is KGHSY and CDR2 is FQNENV. Trimming stripped 2 bases from V and 6 bases from J, with 7 bases between. There are 12 residues in the CDR3. The CDR3 loop is CASSQGGSEAFF. CDR3 DNA sequence: TGTGCCAGCAGCCAAGGGGGGTCTGAAGCTTTCTTT.

This clone has just a few counts. The J gene is TRBJ1-1, the V gene TRBV27, with unresolved D. Trimming stripped 6 bases from V and 3 bases from J, with 8 bases between. The germline V gene encodes CDR1 MNHEY and CDR2 SMNVEV (reference sequence). The CDR3 is 12 residues long. The CDR3 loop is CASRGRDTEAFF. The CDR3 DNA follows: TGTGCCAGCAGGGGCCGCGACACTGAAGCTTTCTTT.

This chain uses TRBV13 with TRBJ1-6, with D possibly being TRBD1 (5 bases). Trimming cost V 3 bases and J 8 bases, with 11 bases left between them. This CDR3 is 14 amino acids long. Germline assignment: CDR1 PRHDT and CDR2 FYEKMQ (reference sequence). CDR3 bases: TGTGCCAGCAGCTTCCAAGACAGCTATTCACCCCTCCACTTT. Protein: CASSFQDSYSPLHF.

V usage is TRBV4-3 and J usage is TRBJ1-1; D perhaps matches TRBD1 (5 bases). This CDR3 has 15 amino acids. Germline V gene sequence: CDR1 LGHNA, CDR2 YSLEER. Trimming pared 5 bases from V and 2 bases from J, leaving 15 bases between. CDR3 in DNA: TGCGCCAGCAGCGGGTTCGGGACGGCCAACACTGAAGCTTTCTTT. This codes for CASSGFGTANTEAFF.

The rearrangement links TRBV5-6 to TRBJ1-1; D is uncertain. Germline V gene lookup returns CDR1 SGHDT and CDR2 YYEEEE. V lost 1 base, J lost 7 bases, and 8 bases lay in between. This CDR3 is 12 amino acids long. The CDR3 sequence: CASSLRNSEAFF. CDR3 sequence (DNA): TGTGCCAGCAGCTTGAGGAATAGTGAAGCTTTCTTT.

The chain links TRBV27 to TRBJ1-2; D not certain. The V end was cut by 3 bases, the J end by 0 bases, with 11 bases between. The CDR3 loop spans 15 amino acids. Per germline, CDR1 MNHEY and CDR2 SMNVEV (reference sequence). The chain's CDR3 is CASSFTGSTNYGYTF. The DNA for the CDR3 is TGTGCCAGCAGTTTTACGGGGAGCACTAACTATGGCTACACCTTC.

V and J are TRBV9 and TRBJ2-7, with TRBD1 as a possible D gene (5 bases). Trimming took 2 bases from V and 5 from J, leaving 11 bases between them. The CDR3 covers 13 residues. Germline values: CDR1 SGDLS, CDR2 YYNGEE. This CDR3 is CASSVGTRDEQYF. The CDR3 DNA follows: TGTGCCAGCAGCGTGGGCACCAGGGACGAGCAGTACTTC.

This clone has more than one count but fewer than ten. V usage is TRBV19 and J usage is TRBJ2-2; a possible D gene is TRBD1 (6 bases). Germline values: CDR1 LNHDA, CDR2 SQIVND (reference sequence). This CDR3 is built from 12 residues. V was cut by 9 bases and J by 5 bases, with 10 bases left in between. The CDR3 protein is CASLGTTGELFF. The CDR3 coding sequence is TGTGCCAGCCTGGGGACAACCGGGGAGCTGTTTTTT.

The J gene is TRBJ2-5, the V gene TRBV4-3; 12 bases align to TRBD2. The V segment lost 4 bases and the J segment 1 base; nucleotides outside the gene matches: 1. The CDR3 consists of 15 residues. Germline V gene data show CDR1 as LGHNA and CDR2 as YSLEER. CDR3 DNA sequence: TGCGCCAGCAGCCGACTAGCGGGGGCCCAAGAGACCCAGTACTTC. Translated: CASSRLAGAQETQYF.

The rearrangement uses TRBV7-8 and TRBJ1-1; maybe TRBD1 (5 bases). The CDR3 contains 12 residues. Per the germline V gene, CDR1 is SGHVS and CDR2 is FQNEAQ. The ends were cut back, 5 bases at V and 7 bases at J, with 11 bases in the middle. The CDR3 region has the DNA TGTGCCAGCAGCCGAGGGGCCTTTGAAGCTTTCTTT. Amino acid sequence: CASSRGAFEAFF.

This chain's CDR3 is CATSREGGSTDTQYF. The DNA for the CDR3 is TGTGCCACCAGCAGAGAAGGGGGGAGCACAGATACGCAGTATTTT. The chain links TRBV15 to TRBJ2-3; D might be TRBD1 or TRBD2, each matching 6 bases. Trimming stripped 0 bases from V and 0 bases from J, with 7 bases between. CDR1 and CDR2 (germline): LNHNV, YYDKDF (reference sequence). This CDR3 has 15 residues. The whole variable domain, filled in from reference TRBV15 and TRBJ2-3, reads DAMVIQNPRYQVTQFGKPVTLSCSQTLNHNVMYWYQQKSSQAPKLLFHYYDKDFNNEADTPDNFQSRRPNTSFCFLDIRSPGLGDTAMYLCATSREGGSTDTQYFGPGTRLTVL.

The chain combines TRBV4-3 with TRBJ2-1; D possibly corresponds to TRBD2 (5 bases). V lost 6 bases, J lost 3 bases, and 9 bases lay in between. The germline V gene encodes CDR1 LGHNA and CDR2 YSLEER. The CDR3 is made up of 13 amino acids. The CDR3 coding sequence is TGCGCCAGCAGTGATGGACTCTACAATGAGCAGTTCTTC. Translating gives CASSDGLYNEQFF.

This clone was counted between two and nine times. V gene TRBV7-9 combines with J gene TRBJ1-2; 8 bases line up with TRBD1. After removal of 1 base from V and 6 bases from J, the junction contained 7 bases not matched to a gene. The CDR3 extends over 15 amino acids. CDR1 is SEHNR and CDR2 is FQNEAQ in the germline V gene (reference sequence). The CDR3 DNA follows: TGTGCCAGCAGCTTAGTAGACAGGGGTAATGATGGCTACACCTTC. The encoded protein is CASSLVDRGNDGYTF.

V and J are TRBV19 and TRBJ1-1, with 7 bases lining up with TRBD1. The CDR3 sequence is 15 residues long. Unmatched junction bases numbered 7, after V lost 4 bases and J lost 2 bases. CDR1 is LNHDA, CDR2 SQIVND, per germline (reference sequence). The DNA for the CDR3 is TGTGCCAGTAGTACCGGGGACAGATTAAACACTGAAGCTTTCTTT. Encoded protein: CASSTGDRLNTEAFF.

The V gene is TRBV19, the J gene TRBJ1-1, with 8 bases aligning to TRBD1. CDR3 length equals 16 residues. The ends lost 5 bases at V and 4 bases at J; junction bases unmatched: 12. Germline V gives CDR1 LNHDA, CDR2 SQIVND (reference sequence). The CDR3, as DNA: TGTGCCAGTAGTTATAACAGGGGGATAAAGCCCACTGAAGCTTTCTTT. Translating it yields CASSYNRGIKPTEAFF.

The sample holds one count of this clone. The rearrangement joins TRBV19 to TRBJ2-6; D is perhaps TRBD1 (5 bases). This CDR3 spans 16 amino acids. In germline, CDR1 is LNHDA, CDR2 SQIVND (reference sequence). Trimming stripped 3 bases from V and 9 bases from J, with 18 bases between. CDR3: CASSISTAGIDNVLTF. CDR3 DNA sequence: TGTGCCAGTAGTATCTCAACGGCAGGGATCGACAACGTCCTGACTTTC.

This clone was seen a few times. The V gene is TRBV19, the J gene TRBJ1-1; D is undetermined. Trimming took 4 bases from V and 1 from J, leaving 13 bases between them. Germline CDR1 LNHDA, CDR2 SQIVND (reference sequence). The CDR3 loop spans 15 amino acids. The CDR3 nucleotides read TGTGCCAGTAGTACACGAGAAGAGGAGAACACTGAAGCTTTCTTT. As protein: CASSTREEENTEAFF.

The genes are TRBV7-9 and TRBJ2-5, with no clear D. This CDR3 spans 15 amino acids. V dropped 7 bases and J dropped 3 bases, with 18 bases sitting between them. CDR1 and CDR2 from the germline V gene are SEHNR and FQNEAQ (reference sequence). DNA for the CDR3: TGTGCCAGCACCGAGGTCCTTTTATCGAAAGAGACCCAGTACTTC. Translating it yields CASTEVLLSKETQYF.

The rearrangement joins TRBV9 to TRBJ1-2, with D possibly matching TRBD1 (5 bases). The V and J ends lost 0 bases and 2 bases respectively, with 11 bases between them. CDR1 and CDR2 (germline): SGDLS, YYNGEE. The CDR3 has 15 residues. The CDR3 sequence is CASSVDVGTNYGYTF. The CDR3, as DNA: TGTGCCAGCAGCGTAGACGTGGGGACCAACTATGGCTACACCTTC.

This chain connects TRBV6-6 to TRBJ1-4; weak D call: TRBD1 (5 bases). The CDR3 runs to 14 residues. The V end was cut by 2 bases, the J end by 7 bases, with 11 bases between. Germline loops: CDR1 MNHNY, CDR2 SVGAGI (reference sequence). CDR3 in DNA: TGTGCCAGCAGTTACGGGGGTAGCAGTGAAAAACTGTTTTTT. Its translation: CASSYGGSSEKLFF.

The chain recombines TRBV27 with TRBJ2-1; D is possibly TRBD1 (5 bases). The CDR3 consists of 13 residues. The germline V gene has CDR1 MNHEY and CDR2 SMNVEV (reference sequence). The CDR3 DNA is TGTGCGACCCGCCAGGGAACCTACAATGAGCAGTTCTTC. This sequence encodes CATRQGTYNEQFF.

The chain is built from TRBV6-5 and TRBJ2-1; D is unresolved. Germline V CDR1 and CDR2: MNHEY, SVGAGI. The CDR3 sequence is 12 residues long. The germline V and J ends were trimmed by 6 bases and 3 bases, with 6 bases remaining between them. CDR3 sequence reads: CASRGYYNEQFF. CDR3 nucleotides: TGTGCCAGCAGAGGGTACTACAATGAGCAGTTCTTC.

The chain is built from TRBV5-6 and TRBJ1-2, with no clear D. The CDR3 totals 13 residues. Trimming cost V 0 bases and J 7 bases, with 10 bases left between them. Germline CDR1 reads SGHDT; CDR2 reads YYEEEE. CDR3 coding DNA: TGTGCCAGCAGCTTGGATTGGGGTGCTGGCTACACCTTC. Amino acid sequence: CASSLDWGAGYTF. Complete variable domain (other parts from reference TRBV5-6 and TRBJ1-2): DAGVTQSPTHLIKTRGQQVTLRCSPKSGHDTVSWYQQALGQGPQFIFQYYEEEERQRGNFPDRFSGHQFPNYSSELNVNALLLGDSALYLCASSLDWGAGYTFGSGTRLTVV.